The rows below give T cell receptor beta chains drawn from one sample of a study of cytomegalovirus exposure and HLA in healthy donors. Some clones are missing from TCRdb's copy, which holds only in-frame ones; the method was immunoSEQ multiplex PCR. The table has about 180,000 clones, roughly three quarters seen once. What was sequenced was PBMCs. The origin of the receptors is a woman aged 25 to 39 in good health and CMV-seropositive. Each CDR3 is given with its conserved first and last residue. Fields, in order: J gene, V gene, D gene, clone size, CDR3 DNA, CDR3 protein. A D gene is named only where the DNA matches it firmly. Only part of the rows carry a size: once, few, many, or a class if the clone is expanded.

TRBJ1-3,TRBV10-3,.,.,TGTGCCATCAGTGATGGACAATCTGGAAACACCATATATTTT,CAISDGQSGNTIYF
TRBJ2-5,TRBV7-8,.,.,TGTGCCAGCAGCTTGACAGCAACTGTCCAAGAGACCCAGTACTTC,CASSLTATVQETQYF
TRBJ1-2,TRBV10-3,TRBD1,once,TGTGCCATCAGCCCGGGACAGGGACGAGGGATAGGCGGCTACACCTTC,CAISPGQGRGIGGYTF
TRBJ2-5,TRBV5-1,TRBD1,few,TGCGCCAGCAGTTACAGGGGGGAGACCCAGTACTTC,CASSYRGETQYF
TRBJ1-1,TRBV2,.,.,TGTGCCAGCCGACGGGGTACTGAAGCTTTCTTT,CASRRGTEAFF
TRBJ2-7,TRBV5-1,.,few,TGCGCCAGCAGCTTGGCCGGGACTCGCTCCTACGAGCAGTACTTC,CASSLAGTRSYEQYF
TRBJ1-4,TRBV7-9,.,medium-sized,TGTGCCAGCAGAAAAAAGGACAGATCTGAAAAACTGTTTTTT,CASRKKDRSEKLFF
TRBJ1-5,TRBV7-2,.,.,TGTGCCAGCAGCTTAGGGGGGCATCAGCCCCAGCATTTT,CASSLGGHQPQHF
TRBJ1-5,TRBV9,TRBD1,few,TGTGCCAGCAGCGTCGAGACAGGGTGGGATCAGCCCCAGCATTTT,CASSVETGWDQPQHF
TRBJ1-5,TRBV11-2,.,.,TGTGCCAGCAGCTTAGTGGGGGGTAATCAGCCCCAGCATTTT,CASSLVGGNQPQHF
TRBJ2-7,TRBV4-3,.,few,TGCGCCAGCAGCCAAGGGCGGGCTAGGTGGAACGAGCAGTACTTC,CASSQGRARWNEQYF
TRBJ2-7,TRBV7-2,TRBD1,.,TGTGCCAGCAGCTTAGGAAGTCTCGGGACAGGGGGTTACGAGCAGTACTTC,CASSLGSLGTGGYEQYF
TRBJ2-3,TRBV5-6,TRBD1,.,TGTGCCAGCAGCTTGGGGACAGGGGCGGGAGATACGCAGTATTTT,CASSLGTGAGDTQYF
TRBJ1-5,TRBV6-5,TRBD1,few,TGTGCCAGCAAGCGGACAGGGGGCCAAAAGCCCCAGCATTTT,CASKRTGGQKPQHF
TRBJ1-4,TRBV4-1,TRBD1,few,TGCGCCAGCAGCCAAGATCCCGGACAGGGTGAAAAACTGTTTTTT,CASSQDPGQGEKLFF
TRBJ1-1,TRBV11-2,.,.,TGTGCCACGAGAGGTCTAACAGGGATGAACACTGAAGCTTTCTTT,CATRGLTGMNTEAFF
TRBJ2-3,TRBV6-1,.,.,TGTGCCAGCAGTCCGAGGGAACTAGCTGGAGATACGCAGTATTTT,CASSPRELAGDTQYF
TRBJ2-3,TRBV28,.,.,TGTGCCAGCAGTTTCTTGGGCCAGAGCACAGATACGCAGTATTTT,CASSFLGQSTDTQYF
TRBJ1-5,TRBV27,.,.,TGTGCCAGCAGTCGGGGGTACGGGTTTAATCAGCCCCAGCATTTT,CASSRGYGFNQPQHF
TRBJ1-6,TRBV27,TRBD1,.,TGTGCCAGCAGTTACCAACAGGGGGCAGGATCACCCCTCCACTTT,CASSYQQGAGSPLHF
TRBJ2-5,TRBV9,.,.,TGTGCCAGCAGCGTGGGGCTAGGAGGGCAAGAGACCCAGTACTTC,CASSVGLGGQETQYF
TRBJ1-3,TRBV7-8,.,.,TGTGCCAGCAGCTTTACGGACACCATATATTTT,CASSFTDTIYF
TRBJ2-6,TRBV9,TRBD1,few,TGTGCCAGCAGCGAAGGGACAGGGGTCCTAAGAGGGGCCAACGTCCTGACTTTC,CASSEGTGVLRGANVLTF
TRBJ2-7,TRBV5-8,TRBD1,.,TGTGCCAGCGGCAAACCCCCGGACAGGGCCGAGCAGTACTTC,CASGKPPDRAEQYF
TRBJ2-5,TRBV9,TRBD2,.,TGTGCCAGCAGCGTAGGGGGACTAGAGCTGGAGACCCAGTACTTC,CASSVGGLELETQYF
TRBJ2-3,TRBV6-1,.,once,TGTGCCAGCAGTGAAATGGGGGCCCGCACAGATACGCAGTATTTT,CASSEMGARTDTQYF
TRBJ2-7,TRBV2,TRBD1,once,TGTGCCAGCAGTGAAGGGACAGGGGGCGCCTCCTACGAGCAGTACTTC,CASSEGTGGASYEQYF
TRBJ2-5,TRBV9,TRBD1,.,TGTGCCAGCAGCGTAGCCAGGGGGGAGACCCAGTACTTC,CASSVARGETQYF
TRBJ1-1,TRBV5-1,.,.,TGCGCCAGCAGCCAAATTGCAGGGTCCACTGAAGCTTTCTTT,CASSQIAGSTEAFF
TRBJ1-2,TRBV2,TRBD1,.,TGTGCCAGCAGGGAGGGACAGTTGGGCTATGGCTACACCTTC,CASREGQLGYGYTF
TRBJ2-1,TRBV5-8,.,.,TGTGCCAGCAGCTTTTCGTCCAATGAGCAGTTCTTC,CASSFSSNEQFF
TRBJ1-2,TRBV15,.,.,TGTGCCACCAGCTCAAGCGGGGGGGACTATGGCTACACCTTC,CATSSSGGDYGYTF
TRBJ1-2,TRBV28,.,.,TGTGCCAGCAGTCGCCCGGGGGATGCCTATGGCTACACCTTC,CASSRPGDAYGYTF
TRBJ1-1,TRBV19,.,few,TGTGCCAGTAAATCCGGGAGGGGTAGTGTCGACGACATGAACACTGAAGCTTTCTTT,CASKSGRGSVDDMNTEAFF
TRBJ2-7,TRBV9,TRBD1,once,TGTGCCAGCAGCGGACTACAGGGGATGGGGTACGAGCAGTACTTC,CASSGLQGMGYEQYF